This entry concerns a single T cell receptor (beta chain). A Seattle source enrolled patients during active infection and followed them longitudinally. The data were taken from a study of blood T cell repertoires in COVID-19. For the study at large: COVID-19 samples from acute and convalescent phases originated in the United States, Italy and Spain. Sources were T cells, B-cell-depleted T cells, or PBMCs; the material itself was cDNA or gDNA.

In germline, CDR1 is LGHDT, CDR2 YNNKEL (reference sequence). J gave up 6 bases and V 4 bases, and 8 bases lay outside the gene matches. The CDR3 length is 15 residues. Original processing notes: Amplification of reference gene primers provided the estimated nucleated cell counts. Measured with immunoSEQ multiplex PCR; TCRdb has only the in-frame clones, and not every one. D and trimming come from the DNA, and the V and J calls and clone size come from that table. The sample lists just under 350,000 clones, about nine tenths occurring once. This receptor was identified in a woman aged 45-60 years with COVID-19, enrolled during active disease. The sample taken for sequencing was peripheral blood. The J gene is TRBJ2-1, the V gene TRBV3-1 (or the pseudogene TRBV3-2); 8 nucleotides agree with TRBD1. CDR3 sequence: CASSRVRTGRNEQFF. CDR3 sequence (DNA): TGTGCCAGCAGCCGAGTCCGGACAGGGCGCAATGAGCAGTTCTTC.